This is a list of T cell receptor beta chains from one sample in a study of CD8+ T cells in alopecia areata. Generated by immunoSEQ multiplex PCR, the TCRdb table keeps only in-frame clones and is missing some. This sample carries over 120,000 clones, roughly 50% of them seen once, and the ten largest clones take roughly 6.7%. The starting material was CD4+ T cells sorted from blood, obtained at week 0. The receptor set was obtained from a human donor with alopecia areata. CDR3s leave out the opening cysteine and the closing phenylalanine or tryptophan. The order of the fields is V gene, clone size, D gene, J gene, CDR3 protein. A D gene is named only where the DNA matches it firmly. Only some rows state a clone size, as once, few, many or a class for expanded clones.

>TRBV5-1|once|TRBD2|TRBJ2-7
ASSFGSGGSYEQY
>TRBV6-1|-|TRBD2|TRBJ2-5
ASSPLAGIGETQY
>TRBV5-1|few|-|TRBJ2-3
ASSQGQFLTDTQY
>TRBV9|-|-|TRBJ1-2
ASSVEGWTNYGYT
>TRBV25-1|-|-|TRBJ1-2
ASSESGSGTNYGYT
>TRBV29-1|-|-|TRBJ2-3
SVGRALVTDTQY
>TRBV6-5|few|-|TRBJ2-1
ASSRRDSHLGEQF
>TRBV7-2|-|TRBD1|TRBJ1-2
ASSLWTGDGYT
>TRBV7-2|-|-|TRBJ1-2
ASSLRGWNDGYT
>TRBV10-3|-|-|TRBJ2-5
AIRDSLQETQY
>TRBV9|-|TRBD2|TRBJ2-1
ASSLGGGTNEQF
>TRBV18|-|-|TRBJ1-5
ASSPETRGQPQH
>TRBV7-9|few|TRBD1|TRBJ1-5
ASSAGQGGQPQH
>TRBV5-1|-|-|TRBJ2-3
ASSFIASSTDTQY
>TRBV7-9|-|TRBD2|TRBJ2-6
ASSRQRGAPGANVLT
>TRBV20-1|few|-|TRBJ2-3
SARSSDTQY
>TRBV29-1|-|-|TRBJ1-1
SVQPYLNTEAF
>TRBV25-1|once|TRBD1|TRBJ2-7
ASSDPRTGGRVHEQY
>TRBV30|-|-|TRBJ2-1
AWARPPGSYNEQF
>TRBV6-5|-|TRBD2|TRBJ2-5
ASSYSSSGLETQY
>TRBV5-1|-|TRBD1|TRBJ2-2
ASRSDRGDITGELF
>TRBV4-3|few|TRBD1|TRBJ2-2
ASSRGDRVTGELF
>TRBV6-6|-|TRBD2|TRBJ2-6
ASAGGSAGANVLT
>TRBV6-5|few|TRBD1|TRBJ2-5
ASMTGQLETQY
>TRBV29-1|-|-|TRBJ2-2
SVEASSSGELF
>TRBV5-1|-|-|TRBJ2-3
ASSSQRGDTQY
>TRBV30|-|TRBD1|TRBJ1-1
AWNLGTGKNTEAF
>TRBV30|-|-|TRBJ1-1
AWLRSKTGLRATEAF
>TRBV10-3|-|TRBD2|TRBJ2-5
AISPLSASGDRTQY
>TRBV4-3|-|-|TRBJ1-2
ASSHNRDILYGYT
>TRBV29-1|-|-|TRBJ2-1
GVRGPGDEQF
>TRBV12-5|few|TRBD1|TRBJ1-1
ASGSTGRETEAF
>TRBV5-5|few|-|TRBJ1-2
ASSLAGGYGYT
>TRBV28|few|-|TRBJ2-7
ASSTTRRGYEQY
>TRBV5-1|-|TRBD1|TRBJ1-6
ASSSSAEGTARETH
>TRBV5-1|once|-|TRBJ2-1
ASSLAGPGNEQF
>TRBV23-1|once|-|TRBJ1-1
ASSRGELRTEAF
>TRBV4-1|once|-|TRBJ1-1
ASSQVVDTEAF
>TRBV7-9|-|TRBD2|TRBJ2-3
ASSFGSGGADTQY
>TRBV29-1|-|TRBD1|TRBJ1-1
SVDRDRNTEAF
>TRBV30|-|-|TRBJ1-5
AWSLSGNQPQH
>TRBV5-1|-|-|TRBJ1-1
ASSLATEAF
>TRBV10-3|few|TRBD1|TRBJ1-4
AISESGTGGKLF
>TRBV29-1|-|-|TRBJ1-1
SVERGTNEAF
>TRBV4-1|-|TRBD2|TRBJ2-3
ASSQEIVAGRGSSEY
>TRBV25-1|-|-|TRBJ1-1
ASSGMGSTEAF
>TRBV27|-|TRBD1|TRBJ1-2
ASSQGGGYT
>TRBV25-1|-|-|TRBJ1-6
ASSEGTINSPLH
>TRBV10-2|few|TRBD1|TRBJ2-7
ASRRGQSYEQY
>TRBV2|-|-|TRBJ1-2
ASSENLGVRGYT
>TRBV7-3|-|-|TRBJ2-5
ASSLAFRETQY
>TRBV19|few|TRBD2|TRBJ2-1
ASSGRRRGGNEQF
>TRBV27|few|-|TRBJ1-5
ASSLDRGNNQPQH